The 2 T cell receptor beta chains below were found in one sample sequenced in a study of vaccination effects on CD4 cells after COVID-19. Sequencing was performed with immunoSEQ multiplex PCR; in TCRdb, only in-frame clones are kept and a portion is missing. The sample shows 35,000 to 50,000 clones, approximately 80% of them seen only once. Their target antigens are unknown. Before sequencing, viral peptide pools were used by the ViraFEST assay to expand antigen-specific CD4+ T cells. Once cultured for roughly nine days, the cells underwent separation to obtain CD4+ T cells. Vaccinated participants had no history of SARS-CoV-2 infection and tested negative for nucleocapsid antibodies. The material sequenced was CD4+ T cells from PBMCs cultured with HCoV-NL63 spike peptides, taken before COVID-19 vaccination. These receptors were taken from a human donor who received a COVID-19 vaccine.

The chain couples TRBV28 to TRBJ1-6; D may be TRBD1 (5 bases). The V gene lost 7 bases and the J gene lost 17 bases, with 24 bases spanning the gap. The CDR3 has 14 amino acids. Per the germline V gene, CDR1 is MDHEN and CDR2 is SYDVKM. The CDR3 here is CASTGDARYRHVHF. CDR3 coding DNA: TGTGCCAGCACTGGGGACGCCCGCTACAGACACGTCCACTTT.

This clone has only a few counts. V gene TRBV19 combines with J gene TRBJ1-5; no clear D gene. The V gene's germline CDR1 is LNHDA and CDR2 SQIVND (reference sequence). Trimming removed 7 bases at V and 0 bases at J, with 16 bases between. This CDR3 comprises 16 residues. In DNA form, the CDR3 reads TGTGCCAGTATGGCAAGGTCAATCGGTAGCAATCAGCCCCAGCATTTT. This gives the protein CASMARSIGSNQPQHF.